Listed below are T cell receptor beta chains from one sample, sequenced in a study of persistence of HIV-infected CD4 T cells. The protocol was immunoSEQ multiplex PCR, while the TCRdb copy is restricted to in-frame clones and leaves out a portion. The top ten clones hold 0.4% to 0.6% of a sample with fewer than 45,000 clones, around 89% of them seen once. Their antigens are not known. Material: CD4+ T cells sorted from PBMCs after approximately 19-hour stimulation, obtained from a patient who received antiretroviral therapy. The source of these receptors is an adult woman with HIV who was CMV-seropositive. CDR3s include the opening cysteine and the closing phenylalanine or tryptophan. D genes are given only for firm matches. Size values are once, few and many counts, or a class for expanded clones, and some rows have none.

J	V	length	size	D	DNA	CDR3
TRBJ2-4	TRBV27	16	NA	NA	TGTGCCAGCAGTTCCCCTAGCCGGGATCCGGAAAACATTCAGTACTTC	CASSSPSRDPENIQYF
TRBJ1-2	TRBV5-1	14	NA	NA	TGCGCCAGCAGCTTGGCCGTAGGGGAGGATGGCTACACCTTC	CASSLAVGEDGYTF
TRBJ1-2	TRBV6-1	16	NA	NA	TGTGCCAGCAGTGAAGCTGCTTCTAGATCTTGGTATGGCTACACCTTC	CASSEAASRSWYGYTF
TRBJ1-3	TRBV6-5	14	NA	NA	TGTGCCAGCAGTAAGGAGAGTCTTGGAAACACCATATATTTT	CASSKESLGNTIYF
TRBJ2-1	TRBV5-1	15	NA	TRBD1	TGCGCCAGCAGCTTTAGACAGGGTTCCTACAATGAGCAGTTCTTC	CASSFRQGSYNEQFF
TRBJ2-5	TRBV18	16	NA	TRBD2	TGTGCCAGCTCACCACTAGCGGGGCAGATTCAAGAGACCCAGTACTTC	CASSPLAGQIQETQYF
TRBJ2-2	TRBV30	14	NA	NA	TGTGCCTGGAGTTCTGGGAGCAACACCGGGGAGCTGTTTTTT	CAWSSGSNTGELFF
TRBJ1-1	TRBV3-1/TRBV3-2	15	NA	NA	TGTGCCAGCAGCCAATTTCCTAGGATGAACACTGAAGCTTTCTTT	CASSQFPRMNTEAFF
TRBJ1-2	TRBV29-1	14	once	NA	TGCAGCGTTGAAAGGAAGGGGCTCGACTATGGCTACACCTTC	CSVERKGLDYGYTF
TRBJ2-3	TRBV24-1	15	once	NA	TGTGCCACCAGTGATTTTTCCGACCGCACAGATACGCAGTATTTT	CATSDFSDRTDTQYF